The next 14 T cell receptor beta chains were all read from a single sample in a study of blood T cell repertoires in COVID-19. TCRdb keeps only in-frame clones here, not all; method: immunoSEQ multiplex PCR. The sample has tens of thousands of clones; 75% to 80% are singletons. Sequencing was carried out using peripheral blood. The source of these receptors is a human donor in a cohort sampled during active COVID-19.

This clone appeared once. The chain recombines TRBV6-4 with TRBJ1-2; weak D call: TRBD1 (6 bases). The CDR3 runs to 15 residues. CDR1 MRHNA and CDR2 SNTAGT come from the germline V gene. The germline V and J ends were trimmed by 2 bases and 10 bases, with 20 bases remaining between them. The DNA of the CDR3 is TGTGCCAGCAGTGACACTCTTCGGACAGACTTTGACTACACCTTC. Its protein product is CASSDTLRTDFDYTF.

The chain joins TRBV12-3 or TRBV12-4 to TRBJ1-1; D possibly corresponds to TRBD1 (6 bases). Trimming took 2 bases from V and 8 from J, leaving 12 bases between them. The CDR3 runs to 13 residues. In DNA form, the CDR3 reads TGTGCCAGCAGTTTACTTGGCCAGGGGGAAGCTTTCTTT. It is translated as CASSLLGQGEAFF.

The chain is built from TRBV2 and TRBJ2-7; TRBD1 aligns across 7 bases. The length of the CDR3 is 14 residues. Per the germline V gene, CDR1 is SNHLY and CDR2 is FYNNEI. The V segment lost 4 bases and the J segment 4 bases; nucleotides outside the gene matches: 7. The CDR3 nucleotides are TGTGCCAGCAGTGCGAGACAGGGCGGGTACGAGCAGTACTTC. Translated, it gives CASSARQGGYEQYF.

The chain recombines TRBV7-2 with TRBJ2-7; D is uncertain. The CDR3 totals 15 residues. V lost 5 bases to trimming and J lost 0 bases, with 14 bases between them. CDR1 and CDR2 from the germline V gene are SGHTA and FQGNSA. The CDR3 loop is CASSELGFSSYEQYF. DNA of the CDR3: TGTGCCAGCAGCGAGCTCGGGTTCAGCTCCTACGAGCAGTACTTC.

This clone was counted only a few times. The same CDR3 arises from other DNA sequences in this sample as well. The chain recombines TRBV18 with TRBJ1-2; D may be TRBD1 (6 bases). The CDR3 is 14 amino acids. Germline lookup yields CDR1 KGHSH and CDR2 LQKENI. Deletions cut 0 bases from V and 1 base from J, with 6 bases between. The CDR3 nucleotides read TGTGCCAGCTCACCACCAGGGGGTAACTATGGCTACACCTTC. This codes for CASSPPGGNYGYTF.

The gene calls are TRBV12-5 and TRBJ1-1; a weak D match, TRBD1 (5 bases). The CDR3 has 13 residues. The germline V gene encodes CDR1 LGHNT and CDR2 FRNRAP. Trimming removed 1 base at V and 5 bases at J, with 8 bases between. CDR3: CASGLERGTEAFF. CDR3 nucleotide sequence: TGTGCTAGTGGTTTGGAAAGGGGAACTGAAGCTTTCTTT. Complete variable domain (other parts from reference TRBV12-5 and TRBJ1-1): DARVTQTPRHKVTEMGQEVTMRCQPILGHNTVFWYRQTMMQGLELLAYFRNRAPLDDSGMPKDRFSAEMPDATLATLKIQPSEPRDSAVYFCASGLERGTEAFFGQGTRLTVV.

A remark on this clone: The sample contains more than one DNA sequence encoding this CDR3. The chain joins TRBV28 to TRBJ1-2, with D tentatively TRBD1 (6 bases). The germline V gene has CDR1 MDHEN and CDR2 SYDVKM. V lost 5 bases and J 2 bases, leaving 12 bases between the germline ends. CDR3 size: 14 residues. This CDR3 is CASSKDRTNYGYTF. In nucleotides, the CDR3 is TGTGCCAGCAGTAAGGACAGAACGAACTATGGCTACACCTTC.

The V call is TRBV6-5, the J call TRBJ2-7, with a tentative D call TRBD2 (6 bases). The CDR3 contains 14 residues. Trimming stripped 4 bases from V and 0 bases from J, with 10 bases between. Germline assignment: CDR1 MNHEY and CDR2 SVGAGI. CDR3 DNA sequence: TGTGCCAGCAGTTTTAGCGGTAGCTCCTACGAGCAGTACTTC. Its protein product is CASSFSGSSYEQYF.

The CDR3: CAISESRTGGMNTIYF. The CDR3 DNA reads as TGTGCCATCAGTGAGTCGCGGACAGGGGGAATGAACACCATATATTTT. The V and J genes are TRBV10-3 and TRBJ1-3; 10 bases align to TRBD1. Germline trimming cut 0 bases from V and 7 bases from J; bases unmatched to any gene: 6. Looked up from germline, CDR1 is ENHRY and CDR2 is SYGVKD. The length of the CDR3 is 16 residues.

The count of this clone is one. The chain recombines TRBV7-6 with TRBJ2-7, with D maybe TRBD2 (6 bases). Germline V gene data show CDR1 as SGHVS and CDR2 as FNYEAQ. This CDR3 spans 14 amino acids. Trimming left V 1 base short and J 4 bases short, with 11 bases between. The DNA of the CDR3 is TGTGCCAGCAGCTTAGGACTAGGGGATTACGAGCAGTACTTC. Encoded protein: CASSLGLGDYEQYF.

The rearrangement uses TRBV21-1 and TRBJ2-5; the table's D gene call, TRBD2, was not cross checked with the DNA. TRBV21-1 is a known pseudogene. The CDR3 covers 19 residues. The CDR3 DNA follows: TGTGCCAGCAGCGCGCCGGGACATACGAGACTAGCGGGAGGGAGGGTCCAGTACTTC. It codes for CASSAPGHTRLAGGRVQYF.

CDR3 DNA: TGTGCCAGCTCACCACCTTTAGCGGGAGCCAAAGAGCAGTACTTC. Translated, it gives CASSPPLAGAKEQYF. This chain links TRBV18 with TRBJ2-7; 9 nucleotides match TRBD2. The CDR3 has 15 residues. Germline CDR1 reads KGHSH; CDR2 reads LQKENI. V gave up 0 bases and J gave up 7 bases; unmatched junction bases: 7.

Only one count was recorded for this clone. The rearrangement uses TRBV20-1 and TRBJ2-3; D is uncertain. Germline V gives CDR1 DFQATT, CDR2 SNEGSKA (reference sequence). The CDR3 contains 10 residues. Trimming took off 3 bases at V and 6 bases at J, with 4 bases between the two ends. In nucleotides, the CDR3 is TGCAGTGCTAGTTATGATACGCAGTATTTT. Translating it yields CSASYDTQYF.

This clone was counted a single time. The rearrangement uses TRBV18 and TRBJ1-5, with D tentatively TRBD1 (5 bases). The germline CDR1 and CDR2 sequences are KGHSH and LQKENI. There are 16 residues in the CDR3. V lost 7 bases to trimming and J lost 7 bases, with 23 bases between them. CDR3 sequence (DNA): TGTGCCAGCTACCTATATTCGGGAGGAAGGGGACAGCCCCAGCATTTT. It translates to CASYLYSGGRGQPQHF.